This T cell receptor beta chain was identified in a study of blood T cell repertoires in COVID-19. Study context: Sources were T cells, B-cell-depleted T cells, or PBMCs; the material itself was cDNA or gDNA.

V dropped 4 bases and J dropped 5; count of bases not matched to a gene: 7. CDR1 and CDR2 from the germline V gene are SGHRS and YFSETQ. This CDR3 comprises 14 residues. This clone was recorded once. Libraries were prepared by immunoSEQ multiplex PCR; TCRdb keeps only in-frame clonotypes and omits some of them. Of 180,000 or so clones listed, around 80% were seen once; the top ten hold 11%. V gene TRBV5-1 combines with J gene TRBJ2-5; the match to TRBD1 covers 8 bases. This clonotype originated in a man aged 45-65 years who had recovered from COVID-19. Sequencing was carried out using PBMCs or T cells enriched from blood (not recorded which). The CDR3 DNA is TGCGCCAGCAGCCGAGGGACAGGAGAGGAGACCCAGTACTTC. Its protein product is CASSRGTGEETQYF.